This T cell receptor beta chain came from a study of shared clonotypes between healthy human individuals. With respect to this clone: Its antigen is undetermined.

Naive CD8 cells comprised CD45RO-negative, CCR7-positively selected cells, excluding terminally differentiated effector memory CD45RA+ cells. Study results and caveats: Sampling was confined to blood; repertoires within tissues likely differ. Richness estimates generally favored naive over memory subsets. The diversity represented, both genetic and in exposure history, was limited by few donors.

CDR3 length: 15 residues. Germline V gives CDR1 MNHEY, CDR2 SMNVEV (reference sequence). Trimming cost V 4 bases and J 4 bases, with 16 bases left between them. In replicate PCRs of sorted subsets, about 200 ng DNA, about 29,000 T cell genomes, was used. Assay used: immunoSEQ multiplex PCR; TCRdb lists only in-frame clones, some missing. The sample consists of about 2,200,000 clones, roughly 91% of them appearing once. The sequence was collected from a man younger than 35 in good health. Some clones in this sample may be carry-over from other donors' samples. Sequenced input: naive CD8+ T cells from PBMCs. The rearrangement uses TRBV27 and TRBJ2-5; D is perhaps TRBD2 (5 bases). CDR3 sequence reads: CASSSSPGSGETQYF. The CDR3 nucleotides are TGTGCCAGCAGTTCATCTCCGGGGTCGGGAGAGACCCAGTACTTC.